This TCR beta chain was obtained from a study of OX40 agonist ivuxolimab in advanced cancers. General observations from the study: CD8+ T cells were the subset that, on average, had more expanded clones than CD4+. CD4+ and CD8+ blood T cells expanded clonally by week 6 at 0.1 to 3.0 mg/kg. Expansion of clones was among the lowest in partial responders at 0.1-3.0 mg/kg. Expanded peripheral T cell antigen specificity was not determined.

The protocol was immunoSEQ multiplex PCR, while the TCRdb copy is restricted to in-frame clones and leaves out a portion. The top ten clones hold about 20% of a sample with approximately 40,000 clones, around 83% of them seen once. For this clone: What it binds is not known.

Germline V gene lookup returns CDR1 SEHNR and CDR2 FQNEAQ (reference sequence). Trimming removed 1 base from V and 1 base from J, with 3 bases in between. The CDR3 is 13 amino acids. This receptor was taken from an adult with an advanced solid tumor such as melanoma, head and neck, liver or kidney cancer. The chain uses TRBV7-9 and TRBJ2-3; no clear D. Sequenced here: CD4+ or CD8+ T cells sorted from blood, sampled in a trial of the OX40 agonist ivuxolimab. Here the CDR3 reads CASSLGRTDTQYF. As DNA, the CDR3 is TGTGCCAGCAGCTTAGGCCGCACAGATACGCAGTATTTT.